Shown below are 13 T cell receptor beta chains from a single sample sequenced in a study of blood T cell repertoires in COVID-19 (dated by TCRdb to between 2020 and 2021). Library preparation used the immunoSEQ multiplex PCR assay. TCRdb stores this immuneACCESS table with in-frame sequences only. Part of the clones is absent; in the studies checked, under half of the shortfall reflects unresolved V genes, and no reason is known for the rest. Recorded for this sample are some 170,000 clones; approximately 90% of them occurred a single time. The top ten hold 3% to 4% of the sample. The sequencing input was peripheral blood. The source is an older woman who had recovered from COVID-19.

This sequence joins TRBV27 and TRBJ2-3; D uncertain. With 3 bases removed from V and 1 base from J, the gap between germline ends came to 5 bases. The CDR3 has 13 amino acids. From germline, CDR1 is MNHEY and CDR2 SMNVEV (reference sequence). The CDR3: CASSLKRTDTQYF. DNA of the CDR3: TGTGCCAGCAGTTTGAAGCGCACAGATACGCAGTATTTT.

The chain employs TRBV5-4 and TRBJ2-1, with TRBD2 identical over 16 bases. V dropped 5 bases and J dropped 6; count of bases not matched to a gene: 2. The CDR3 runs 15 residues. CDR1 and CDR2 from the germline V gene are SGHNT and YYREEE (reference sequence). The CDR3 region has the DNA TGTGCCAGCAGGGGACTAGCGGGGGGGCTCAATGAGCAGTTCTTC. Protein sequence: CASRGLAGGLNEQFF. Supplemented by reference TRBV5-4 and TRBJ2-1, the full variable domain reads ETGVTQSPTHLIKTRGQQVTLRCSSQSGHNTVSWYQQALGQGPQFIFQYYREEENGRGNFPPRFSGLQFPNYSSELNVNALELDDSALYLCASRGLAGGLNEQFFGPGTRLTVL.

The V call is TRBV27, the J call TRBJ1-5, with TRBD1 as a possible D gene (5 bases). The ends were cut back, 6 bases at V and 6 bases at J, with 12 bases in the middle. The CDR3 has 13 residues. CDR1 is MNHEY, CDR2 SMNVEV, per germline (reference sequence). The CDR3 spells CASSHTGVQPQHF. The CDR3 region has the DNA TGTGCCAGCAGCCATACAGGAGTTCAGCCCCAGCATTTT.

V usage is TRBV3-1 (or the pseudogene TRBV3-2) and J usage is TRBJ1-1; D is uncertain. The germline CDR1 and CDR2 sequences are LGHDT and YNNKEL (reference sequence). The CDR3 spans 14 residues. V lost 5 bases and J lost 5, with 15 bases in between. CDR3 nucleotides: TGTGCCAGCAGCGCACCGGGGTATATGACTGAAGCTTTCTTT. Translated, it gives CASSAPGYMTEAFF.

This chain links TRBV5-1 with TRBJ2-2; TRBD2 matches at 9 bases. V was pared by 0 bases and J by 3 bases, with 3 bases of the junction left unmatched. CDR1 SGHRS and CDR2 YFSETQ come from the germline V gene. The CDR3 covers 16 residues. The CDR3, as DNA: TGCGCCAGCAGCTTGGTCGCGGGGGGGTACACCGGGGAGCTGTTTTTT. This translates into CASSLVAGGYTGELFF.

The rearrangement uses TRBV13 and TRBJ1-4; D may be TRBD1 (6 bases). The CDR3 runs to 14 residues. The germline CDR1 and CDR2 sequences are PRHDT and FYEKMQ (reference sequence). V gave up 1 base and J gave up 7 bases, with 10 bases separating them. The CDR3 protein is CASSLAGGREKLFF. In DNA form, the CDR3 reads TGTGCCAGCAGCTTAGCGGGGGGGCGTGAAAAACTGTTTTTT.

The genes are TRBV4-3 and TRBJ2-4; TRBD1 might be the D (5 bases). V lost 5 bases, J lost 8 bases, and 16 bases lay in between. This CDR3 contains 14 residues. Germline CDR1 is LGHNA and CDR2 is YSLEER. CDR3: CASSEQGWLDIQYF. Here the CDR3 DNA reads TGCGCCAGCAGCGAGCAGGGTTGGTTAGACATTCAGTACTTC.

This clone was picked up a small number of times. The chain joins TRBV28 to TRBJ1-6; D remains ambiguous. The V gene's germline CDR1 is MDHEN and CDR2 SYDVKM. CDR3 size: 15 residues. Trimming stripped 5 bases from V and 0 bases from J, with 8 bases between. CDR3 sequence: CASSPGSSYNSPLHF. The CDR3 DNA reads TGTGCCAGCAGTCCTGGTAGCTCCTATAATTCACCCCTCCACTTT.

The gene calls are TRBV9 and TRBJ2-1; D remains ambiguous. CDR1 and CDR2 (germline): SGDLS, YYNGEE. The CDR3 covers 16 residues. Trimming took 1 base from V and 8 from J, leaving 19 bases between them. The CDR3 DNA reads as TGTGCCAGCAGCGTATCCCTAAGCGCCCAGTGGGATGAGCAGTTCTTC. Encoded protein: CASSVSLSAQWDEQFF.

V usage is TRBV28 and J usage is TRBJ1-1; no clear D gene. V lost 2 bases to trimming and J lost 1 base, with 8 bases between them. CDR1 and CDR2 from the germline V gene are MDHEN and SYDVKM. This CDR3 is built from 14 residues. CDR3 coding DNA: TGTGCCAGCAGTTTAGGTCGGGGGAACACTGAAGCTTTCTTT. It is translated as CASSLGRGNTEAFF. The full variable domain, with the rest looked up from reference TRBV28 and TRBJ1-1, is DVKVTQSSRYLVKRTGEKVFLECVQDMDHENMFWYRQDPGLGLRLIYFSYDVKMKEKGDIPEGYSVSREKKERFSLILESASTNQTSMYLCASSLGRGNTEAFFGQGTRLTVV.

The CDR3 coding sequence is TGTGCCAGTAGGGGGCTCGACAGGGGACATGGCTACACCTTC. Translating gives CASRGLDRGHGYTF. V gene TRBV19 combines with J gene TRBJ1-2, with 8 nucleotides matching TRBD1. The CDR3 is 14 residues long. From germline, CDR1 is LNHDA and CDR2 SQIVND (reference sequence). V shed 6 bases, J shed 6 bases, and the junction held 9 bases outside the gene matches.

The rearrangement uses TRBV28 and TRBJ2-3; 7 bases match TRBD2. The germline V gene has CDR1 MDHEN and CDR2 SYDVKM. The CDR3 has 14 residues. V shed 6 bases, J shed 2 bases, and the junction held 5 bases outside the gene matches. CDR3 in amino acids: CASRGGSITDTQYF. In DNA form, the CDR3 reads TGTGCCAGCAGGGGGGGGTCTATCACAGATACGCAGTATTTT.

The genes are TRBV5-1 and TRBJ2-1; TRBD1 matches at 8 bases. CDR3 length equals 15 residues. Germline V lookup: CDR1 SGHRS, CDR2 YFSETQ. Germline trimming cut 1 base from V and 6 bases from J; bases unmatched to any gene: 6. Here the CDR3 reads CASSLIGQGGNEQFF. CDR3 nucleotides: TGCGCCAGCAGCTTGATTGGACAGGGCGGCAATGAGCAGTTCTTC.